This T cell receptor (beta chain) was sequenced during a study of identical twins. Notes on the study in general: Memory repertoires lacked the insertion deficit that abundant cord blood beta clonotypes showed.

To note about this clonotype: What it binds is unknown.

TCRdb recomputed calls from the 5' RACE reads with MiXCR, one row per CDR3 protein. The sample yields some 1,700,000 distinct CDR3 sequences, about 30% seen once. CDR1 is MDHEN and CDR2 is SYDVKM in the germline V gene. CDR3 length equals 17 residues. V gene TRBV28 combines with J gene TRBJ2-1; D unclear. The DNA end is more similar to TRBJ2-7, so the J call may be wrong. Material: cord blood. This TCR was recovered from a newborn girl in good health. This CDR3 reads CASSLYEWGRSYNEQYF. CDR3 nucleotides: TGTGCCAGCAGTTTGTATGAGTGGGGTCGCTCCTACAATGAGCAGTACTTC.